This T cell receptor beta chain emerged from a study of neurological immune-mediated disorders. Study-level results: Expansion of TCR clones was greatest in HTLV-1-associated myelopathy and smallest in multiple sclerosis, where it fell below that of healthy controls.

From germline, CDR1 is SGHTA and CDR2 FQGNSA. The CDR3 spans 14 residues. Trimming shortened V by 5 bases and J by 1 base, and 11 bases separated the two germline ends. TCRdb fed the 5' RACE reads into MiXCR, producing one record per CDR3 protein. Found here are 50,000 to 70,000 distinct CDR3 sequences, 4.5% of them singletons; the top ten hold about 6.9%. This clonotype has at least ten counts. The antigen remains unidentified. The clonotype originates from a man younger than 45 with multiple sclerosis. The specimen sequenced was PBMCs. The chain links TRBV7-2 to TRBJ1-1; no firm D call. The DNA for the CDR3 is TGTGCCAGCAGCCCGAAGTTTACGAACACTGAAGCTTTCTTT. This gives the protein CASSPKFTNTEAFF.